The rows below give T cell receptor beta chains drawn from one sample of a study of cytomegalovirus exposure and HLA in healthy donors. Produced via immunoSEQ multiplex PCR; TCRdb's table is partial and in-frame only. The sample comprises about 330,000 clones, roughly 87% of which are singletons, and 1% to 1.5% rests with the top ten. Sequenced material: PBMCs. The receptor source for this set is a woman aged 25 to 39 in good health and CMV-seropositive. CDR3s include the opening cysteine and the closing phenylalanine or tryptophan. D genes are given only for firm matches. Size is omitted from some rows. Given values are once, few, many or a class for expanded clones.

>-|TRBJ1-2|TRBV6-6|-
TGTGCCAGCAGTTGGGTACCCAACTATGGCTACACCTTC
CASSWVPNYGYTF
>few|TRBJ2-1|TRBV6-6|-
TGTGCCAGCATGGGCCTCAACAATGAGCAGTTCTTC
CASMGLNNEQFF
>-|TRBJ2-1|TRBV5-1|-
TGCGCCAGCAGCTTCCAGCGGAGCTCCTACAATGAGCAGTTCTTC
CASSFQRSSYNEQFF
>-|TRBJ2-7|TRBV25-1|TRBD2
TGTGCCAGCACCCCAAAGTTAGCGGGAGACAACTACGAGCAGTACTTC
CASTPKLAGDNYEQYF
>-|TRBJ1-3|TRBV7-9|TRBD1
TGTGCCAGCAGCTTCCCGGGACAGCAACACTCTGGAAACACCATATATTTT
CASSFPGQQHSGNTIYF
>-|TRBJ2-3|TRBV27|-
TGTGCCAGCAGTTTAGCTTGGGGGGGGCCTTCAGATACGCAGTATTTT
CASSLAWGGPSDTQYF
>-|TRBJ2-6|TRBV28|-
TGTGCCAGCAGTTTAGGGGACTCCTGGACTGGGGCCAACGTCCTGACTTTC
CASSLGDSWTGANVLTF
>-|TRBJ2-7|TRBV28|TRBD2
TGTGCGGCGGGAGGGATCCACGAGCAGTACTTC
CAAGGIHEQYF
>-|TRBJ2-7|TRBV7-2|-
TGTGCCAGCAGCGCCATTTACTACGAGCAGTACTTC
CASSAIYYEQYF
>-|TRBJ1-5|TRBV30|TRBD1
TGTGCCTGGAGGGACAGGGGAAAAGGACGTAGTCAGCCCCAGCATTTT
CAWRDRGKGRSQPQHF
>-|TRBJ2-2|TRBV6-5|-
TGTGCCAGCAGTTACCAGGCCGGCAGGGTGTCCGGGGAGCTGTTTTTT
CASSYQAGRVSGELFF
>-|TRBJ2-1|TRBV27|-
TGTGCCAGCAGTTTAGCAGAGTACAATGAGCAGTTCTTC
CASSLAEYNEQFF
>-|TRBJ1-5|TRBV6-5|TRBD1
TGTGCCAGCAGTCGGGACAGGGGGAATCAGCCCCAGCATTTT
CASSRDRGNQPQHF
>-|TRBJ1-1|TRBV28|-
TGTGCCAGCAGTGCCGGAACTGAAGCTTTCTTT
CASSAGTEAFF
>-|TRBJ2-6|TRBV4-1|TRBD1
TGCGCCAGCAGCCAAGACGGGACAGGGCTATACTCTGGGGCCAACGTCCTGACTTTC
CASSQDGTGLYSGANVLTF
>few|TRBJ1-2|TRBV9|TRBD1
TGTGCCAGCACCGACAGGGAATCCAACTATGGCTACACCTTC
CASTDRESNYGYTF
>-|TRBJ2-3|TRBV2|-
TGTGCCAGCAGTCCTGGGGCCACAGATACGCAGTATTTT
CASSPGATDTQYF
>-|TRBJ1-5|TRBV30|TRBD1
TGTGCCTGGCCCTATCCGAGACAGGGGAAAAATAGCAATCAGCCCCAGCATTTT
CAWPYPRQGKNSNQPQHF
>-|TRBJ2-7|TRBV5-1|TRBD1
TGCGCCAGCAGCATAAAACCGGGACAGGTGTTTTACGAGCAGTACTTC
CASSIKPGQVFYEQYF
>-|TRBJ2-7|TRBV5-1|TRBD1
TGCGCCAGCAGCTTGGGACAGGGGAGTTCCTACGAGCAGTACTTC
CASSLGQGSSYEQYF
>-|TRBJ1-1|TRBV19|-
TGTGCCAGTAGCATCTCCTCGGGGACATTTAACACTGAAGCTTTCTTT
CASSISSGTFNTEAFF
>-|TRBJ1-1|TRBV5-6|-
TGTGCCAGCAGCTTGGGGACATTTGGGAACACTGAAGCTTTCTTT
CASSLGTFGNTEAFF
>-|TRBJ1-5|TRBV7-8|-
TGTGCCAGCAGCCTTGGACACGATCAGCCCCAGCATTTT
CASSLGHDQPQHF
>-|TRBJ1-6|TRBV28|-
TGTGCCAGCAGTCCCTATCCAGGACAGTCACATTCACCCCTCCACTTT
CASSPYPGQSHSPLHF
>-|TRBJ2-5|TRBV2|-
TGTGCCAGCAGTTTTACCGCCGGGACGTTAGAGACCCAGTACTTC
CASSFTAGTLETQYF
>-|TRBJ2-5|TRBV15|TRBD2
TGTGCCACCAGCAGAGATGGGAGGGTCCGAGAGACCCAGTACTTC
CATSRDGRVRETQYF